This TCR beta chain came from a study of blood T cells in healthy people across ages. From germline, CDR1 is SGHTA and CDR2 FQGNSA. This CDR3 spans 12 amino acids. V dropped 2 bases and J dropped 14; count of bases not matched to a gene: 7. To note about this clonotype: No antigen is known for it.

Primers used in a second PCR of about 7 to 12 cycles were a sample-barcoded 5' primer and a J-beta primer mix. TCRdb passed the 5' RACE reads through MiXCR, listing each CDR3 protein once. The repertoire holds roughly 1.5 million distinct CDR3 sequences, with 42% as singletons. Findings and limits, study-wide: Among T cells, TCR beta diversity per million cells dropped roughly linearly as age rose. Donor CMV status was unknown, possibly confounding expanded clonotype changes. Donors of long life had a larger count of naive CD4+ cells and greater diversity than aged donors.

The chain links TRBV7-2 to TRBJ2-3; TRBD2 agrees at 7 bases. The clonotype was recovered from a woman under 30 in good health. The sequencing input was blood. In DNA form, the CDR3 reads TGTGCCAGCAGCTTATCGGGACTACAGACGTATTTT. Amino acid sequence: CASSLSGLQTYF. Combining the CDR3 with reference TRBV7-2 and TRBJ2-3 gives the whole variable domain GAGVSQSPSNKVTEKGKDVELRCDPISGHTALYWYRQSLGQGLEFLIYFQGNSAPDKSGLPSDRFSAERTGGSVSTLTIQRTQQEDSAVYLCASSLSGLQTYFGPGTRLTVL.